This note documents a single TCR beta chain sequence. The record originates from a study of blood T cell repertoires in COVID-19. Overall study context: The United States, Italy and Spain were the sources of the acute and convalescent COVID-19 samples. Sources were T cells, B-cell-depleted T cells, or PBMCs; the material itself was cDNA or gDNA.

This CDR3 is 11 amino acids long. V trimming: 7 bases; J trimming: 15 bases; junction bases outside the gene matches: 8. Germline CDR1 reads LNHDA; CDR2 reads SQIVND (reference sequence). In the original workflow: Amplified reference gene primers provided the basis for estimating nucleated cell counts. The method was immunoSEQ multiplex PCR; TCRdb's version includes in-frame clones alone and lacks a portion of them. The V and J calls and clone size are taken from that table; D and trimming were inferred from the DNA. The table includes roughly 15,000 clones, about 80% detected once. Material: peripheral blood. V and J are TRBV19 and TRBJ2-1, with 8 bases fitting TRBD1. This sequence was found in a man between 65 and 85 years old with active or convalescent COVID-19. This chain's CDR3 is CASNGQGLWFF. Here the CDR3 DNA reads TGTGCCAGTAATGGACAGGGACTCTGGTTCTTC.